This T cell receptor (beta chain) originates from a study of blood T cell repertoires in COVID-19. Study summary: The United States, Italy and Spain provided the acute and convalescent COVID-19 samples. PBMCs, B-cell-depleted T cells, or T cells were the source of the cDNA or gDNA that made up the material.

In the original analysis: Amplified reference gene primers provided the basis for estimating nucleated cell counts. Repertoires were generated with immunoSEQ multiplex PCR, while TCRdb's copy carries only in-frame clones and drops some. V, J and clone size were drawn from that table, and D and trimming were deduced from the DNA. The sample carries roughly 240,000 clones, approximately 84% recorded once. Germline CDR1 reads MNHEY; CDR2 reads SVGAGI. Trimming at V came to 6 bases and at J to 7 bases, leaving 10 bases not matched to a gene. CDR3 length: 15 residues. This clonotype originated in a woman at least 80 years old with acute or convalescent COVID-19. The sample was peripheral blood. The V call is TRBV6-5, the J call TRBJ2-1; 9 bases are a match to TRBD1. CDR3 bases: TGTGCCAGCAGCCAGGACAGGGGTTCTACGAATGAGCAGTTCTTC. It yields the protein CASSQDRGSTNEQFF.